Here is one T cell receptor (beta chain) with its context. As yet, its antigen is unknown. The sample comes from a study of Ad26.COV2.S vaccination and SARS-CoV-2 variants. As for the study in general: In the study, Ad26.COV2.S was injected intramuscularly once, or twice 56 days apart. Study-level points and caveats: Relative to placebo recipients, vaccine recipients exhibited elevated spike-specific TCR breadth. Spike-specific responses of CD8+ and CD4+ T cells were reported to display substantial breadth after vaccination.

Germline V gene data show CDR1 as MDHEN and CDR2 as SYDVKM. With 8 bases clipped from V and 4 bases from J, the junction kept 2 bases outside the gene matches. The CDR3 totals 11 residues. Treatment specified: around 19 received Ad26.COV2.S at low or high dose, single or two shots; 5 received placebo; per-sample allocation not given. Day 63 after the first injection of vaccine or placebo was the sampling time. Assay: immunoSEQ multiplex PCR; the TCRdb copy retains only in-frame clones and omits some. This repertoire shows hundreds of thousands of clones, roughly 90% found once; its top ten account for over 1.3%.

Source: peripheral blood, taken in a trial of Ad26.COV2.S vaccine versus placebo. The receptor was isolated from a person between 18 and 60 years old who received the Ad26.COV2.S COVID-19 vaccine or a placebo. This sequence joins TRBV28 and TRBJ2-7, with 7 bases identical to TRBD2. The CDR3 DNA is TGTGCCAGCGAAGCGGGGTACGAGCAGTACTTC. It encodes CASEAGYEQYF.